This paragraph reports one TCR beta chain. Looked up from germline, CDR1 is SGHTA and CDR2 is FQGNSA. This CDR3 is 12 amino acids long. The data were taken from a study of monozygotic twins with inflammatory bowel disease. No DNA is given; TCRdb re-called the 5' RACE reads and lists each CDR3 protein once. The data show approximately 200,000 distinct CDR3 sequences, and the top ten clones hold 1.5% to 2%. The origin of this receptor is a human donor with ulcerative colitis or Crohn's disease, or a healthy co-twin of an affected twin (not recorded which). The gene calls are TRBV7-2 and TRBJ2-7. The material sequenced was blood. Here the CDR3 reads CASSRGIYEQYF.